This T cell receptor (beta chain) stems from a study of T cell responses to AZD1222 COVID-19 vaccine. Germline V gives CDR1 SGHRS, CDR2 YFSETQ. The CDR3 runs to 14 residues. The V end lost 4 bases, the J end lost 6 bases, and 14 bases lay between the germline ends. A few counts support this clone. What it binds is unknown. Study outcomes and limitations: Per reports, nearly half of all spike-specific TCRs target regions that are unmutated in variants.

Libraries were prepared by immunoSEQ multiplex PCR; TCRdb keeps only in-frame clonotypes and omits some of them. The repertoire has about 100,000 clones, more than 70% of them found once; the top ten carry approximately 2.8%. This chain joins TRBV5-1 and TRBJ2-1; D is uncertain. Sequenced here: peripheral blood, sampled on day 0 of AZD1222 vaccination. This TCR was sampled from an adult in good health. The CDR3: CASSELIDRNEQFF. In DNA, the CDR3 is TGCGCCAGCAGCGAATTAATAGATCGCAATGAGCAGTTCTTC. The full variable domain, with the rest looked up from reference TRBV5-1 and TRBJ2-1, is KAGVTQTPRYLIKTRGQQVTLSCSPISGHRSVSWYQQTPGQGLQFLFEYFSETQRNKGNFPGRFSGRQFSNSRSEMNVSTLELGDSALYLCASSELIDRNEQFFGPGTRLTVL.